What follows is one TCR beta chain and its context. Data came from immunoSEQ multiplex PCR; TCRdb stores just in-frame clones and leaves some out. The sample records about 130,000 clones, about 85% being singletons. The V gene end was trimmed by 0 bases and the J gene end by 7 bases; junction bases not matched to a gene: 7. Germline CDR1 is SGHRS and CDR2 is YFSETQ. The CDR3 is 16 amino acids. The data originate from a study of blood T cell repertoires in COVID-19. Study in general: Acute and convalescent COVID-19 specimens originated in the United States, Italy and Spain.

The sequence was obtained from a woman aged 80 or over with acute or convalescent COVID-19. What was sequenced was peripheral blood. The gene calls are TRBV5-1 and TRBJ1-6; 7 positions match TRBD1. CDR3 sequence reads: CASSLEPGGQNSPLHF. In nucleotides, the CDR3 is TGCGCCAGCAGCTTGGAGCCCGGGGGACAGAATTCACCCCTCCACTTT.